Listed below are T cell receptor beta chains from one sample, sequenced in a study of blood T cells in healthy people across ages. One entry per CDR3 protein results from TCRdb running MiXCR on the 5' RACE reads. Of approximately 810,000 distinct CDR3 sequences in the sample, roughly 34% were seen once. The sequenced material came from blood. Receptors originate from a young man in good health. Each CDR3 is given with its conserved first and last residue. Fields, in order: D gene, J gene, clone size, V gene, CDR3 DNA, CDR3 protein. A D gene is named only where the DNA matches it firmly. The listing skips clone size in some rows; elsewhere it reads once, few, many or a size class.

d_call: TRBD1; j_call: TRBJ2-2; clone_size: .; v_call: TRBV4-1; cdr3_nt: TGCGCCAGCAGCCACGGGACAGGGCGGAACACCGGGGAGCTGTTTTTT; cdr3_aa: CASSHGTGRNTGELFF
d_call: TRBD2; j_call: TRBJ2-4; clone_size: .; v_call: TRBV7-2; cdr3_nt: TGTGCCAGCAGCTTCGGAGGCGGGAGAGGCTATCCGAGGGAGCAGTACTTC; cdr3_aa: CASSFGGGRGYPREQYF
d_call: .; j_call: TRBJ1-2; clone_size: .; v_call: TRBV27; cdr3_nt: TGTGCCAGCAGTCCGCCCCAGGGCCTCTATGGCTACACCTTC; cdr3_aa: CASSPPQGLYGYTF
d_call: TRBD2; j_call: TRBJ2-3; clone_size: few; v_call: TRBV12-3/TRBV12-4; cdr3_nt: TGTGCCAGCAGCCCCGGGACTAGGCAGAGCACAGATACGCAGTATTTT; cdr3_aa: CASSPGTRQSTDTQYF
d_call: TRBD1; j_call: TRBJ2-1; clone_size: .; v_call: TRBV20-1; cdr3_nt: TGCGGTGCTAGTTCACCGGGACAGGGTTCGGATGAGCAGTTCTTC; cdr3_aa: CGASSPGQGSDEQFF
d_call: .; j_call: TRBJ2-3; clone_size: many; v_call: TRBV7-2; cdr3_nt: TGTGCCAGCAGCTTATACGCAGATACGCAGTATTTT; cdr3_aa: CASSLYADTQYF
d_call: .; j_call: TRBJ2-2; clone_size: .; v_call: TRBV12-3/TRBV12-4; cdr3_nt: TGTGCCAGCAGTTTCCAGGGGGGCACCGGGGAGCTGTTTTTT; cdr3_aa: CASSFQGGTGELFF
d_call: .; j_call: TRBJ1-5; clone_size: once; v_call: TRBV28; cdr3_nt: TGTGCCAGCAGCCCTATAGGCAATCAGCCCCAGCATTTT; cdr3_aa: CASSPIGNQPQHF
d_call: .; j_call: TRBJ2-3; clone_size: .; v_call: TRBV7-8; cdr3_nt: TGTGCCAGCAGCTTAGTGAGATTCTCAGGGGGCACAGATACGCAGTATTTT; cdr3_aa: CASSLVRFSGGTDTQYF
d_call: .; j_call: TRBJ1-5; clone_size: many; v_call: TRBV27; cdr3_nt: TGTGCCAGCAGTTTAAGTAGCAATCAGCCCCAGCATTTT; cdr3_aa: CASSLSSNQPQHF
d_call: TRBD2; j_call: TRBJ2-7; clone_size: .; v_call: TRBV7-2; cdr3_nt: TGTGCCAGCAGCCCTAGCGGGCACGAGCAGTACTTC; cdr3_aa: CASSPSGHEQYF
d_call: TRBD1; j_call: TRBJ2-7; clone_size: .; v_call: TRBV20-1; cdr3_nt: TGCGGTGCTAGAGCGAACAGGGGTATGACCTGCGAGCAGTACTTC; cdr3_aa: CGARANRGMTCEQYF
d_call: TRBD2; j_call: TRBJ2-1; clone_size: .; v_call: TRBV15; cdr3_nt: TGTGCCACCAGCAGGGACGGGGGGGCTATGTACAATGAGCAGTTCTTC; cdr3_aa: CATSRDGGAMYNEQFF
d_call: .; j_call: TRBJ2-3; clone_size: .; v_call: TRBV27; cdr3_nt: TGTGCCAGTCGACAGGTGATCACAGATACGCAGTATTTT; cdr3_aa: CASRQVITDTQYF
d_call: .; j_call: TRBJ1-1; clone_size: .; v_call: TRBV28; cdr3_nt: TGTGCCAGCAGTTGGGTTAGGGGCACTGAAGCTTTCTTT; cdr3_aa: CASSWVRGTEAFF
d_call: .; j_call: TRBJ1-1; clone_size: few; v_call: TRBV11-1; cdr3_nt: TGTGCCAGCAGCTTATCAGGAATTAACACTGAAGCTTTCTTT; cdr3_aa: CASSLSGINTEAFF
d_call: TRBD2; j_call: TRBJ2-2; clone_size: few; v_call: TRBV7-2; cdr3_nt: TGTGCCAGCAGCGATCGGGACTACCCGAACACCGGGGAGCTGTTTTTT; cdr3_aa: CASSDRDYPNTGELFF
d_call: TRBD1; j_call: TRBJ1-6; clone_size: few; v_call: TRBV4-1; cdr3_nt: TGCGCCAGCAGCCAAGGGGTCGGGACAGGGCTAACTTCACCCCTCCACTTT; cdr3_aa: CASSQGVGTGLTSPLHF
d_call: .; j_call: TRBJ2-1; clone_size: .; v_call: TRBV21-1; cdr3_nt: TGTGCCAGCTACCCCTGGGGGTACCATGAGCAGTTCTTC; cdr3_aa: CASYPWGYHEQFF
d_call: TRBD2; j_call: TRBJ2-1; clone_size: many; v_call: TRBV2; cdr3_nt: TGTGCCAGCAGTGAGGGGGGGTTCAATGAGCAGTTCTTC; cdr3_aa: CASSEGGFNEQFF
d_call: TRBD2; j_call: TRBJ2-3; clone_size: few; v_call: TRBV12-3/TRBV12-4; cdr3_nt: TGTGCCAGCAGTGTTAGCGGGGGAGGCCCAGATACGCAGTATTTT; cdr3_aa: CASSVSGGGPDTQYF
d_call: TRBD1; j_call: TRBJ1-4; clone_size: few; v_call: TRBV7-2; cdr3_nt: TGTGCCAGCAGCTTGTCGCCGGGACAGGGGAAACTGTTTTTT; cdr3_aa: CASSLSPGQGKLFF
d_call: TRBD1; j_call: TRBJ2-7; clone_size: few; v_call: TRBV20-1; cdr3_nt: TGCAGTGCTAGAGTGCGGACAGGGTACGAGCAGTACTTC; cdr3_aa: CSARVRTGYEQYF
d_call: .; j_call: TRBJ1-2; clone_size: many; v_call: TRBV20-1; cdr3_nt: TGCAGTGCTATCCGGCAGGGAGGGGATGGCTACACCTTC; cdr3_aa: CSAIRQGGDGYTF
d_call: .; j_call: TRBJ1-2; clone_size: many; v_call: TRBV7-2; cdr3_nt: TGTGCCAGCCTCGTGGGCATCCACTATGGCTACACCTTC; cdr3_aa: CASLVGIHYGYTF